This T cell receptor (beta chain) comes out of a study of T cell responses to AZD1222 COVID-19 vaccine. On the study more broadly: Samples with a second dose at about 4 or about 12 weeks were pooled together.

The assay was immunoSEQ multiplex PCR, and TCRdb's table has in-frame clones only and misses some. The table has around 160,000 clones, 85% to 95% seen once. The CDR3 spans 13 residues. V was trimmed by 2 bases and J by 3 bases, leaving 8 bases between them. Germline V gene lookup returns CDR1 MNHNS and CDR2 SASEGT. General study points: The donor cohort was predominantly white British with a female majority, and clonal diversity may have been underestimated.

A remark on this clone: Its antigen is as yet unknown. Other nucleotide sequences in the sample specify the same CDR3.

The rearrangement uses TRBV6-1 and TRBJ2-7, with D perhaps matching TRBD1 (5 bases). This clonotype originated in an adult in good health. The sample here was peripheral blood, taken on day 0 of AZD1222 vaccination. CDR3 bases: TGTGCCAGCAGTGAATTAAGGGGCTACGAGCAGTACTTC. Its protein product is CASSELRGYEQYF.